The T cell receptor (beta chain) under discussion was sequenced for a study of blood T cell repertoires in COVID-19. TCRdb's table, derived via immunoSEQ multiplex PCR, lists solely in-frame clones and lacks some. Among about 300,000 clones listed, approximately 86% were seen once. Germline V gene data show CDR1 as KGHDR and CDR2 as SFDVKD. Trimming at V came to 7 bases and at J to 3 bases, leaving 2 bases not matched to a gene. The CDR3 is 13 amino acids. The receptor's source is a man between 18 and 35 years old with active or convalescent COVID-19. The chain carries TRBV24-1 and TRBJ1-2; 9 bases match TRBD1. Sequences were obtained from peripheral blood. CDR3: CATSRDRDYGYTF. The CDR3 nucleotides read TGTGCCACCAGCCGGGACAGGGACTATGGCTACACCTTC.